A selection of T cell receptor beta chains follows, all from one sample in a study of blood T cell repertoires in COVID-19. TCRdb's table, derived via immunoSEQ multiplex PCR, lists solely in-frame clones and lacks some. The repertoire has about 350,000 clones, about nine tenths of them found once; the top ten carry 7.5% to 10%. The sample consisted of peripheral blood. The receptors stem from a man in his thirties or forties with COVID-19, enrolled during active disease. The CDR3 runs from the conserved cysteine through the conserved F or W. Fields, in order: V gene, J gene, clone size, CDR3 protein. Expanded clones get a size class; other rows say once, few or many, or leave the size out.

v_call: TRBV18; j_call: TRBJ2-7; clone_size: once; cdr3_aa: CASSGNGGYEQYF
v_call: TRBV7-6; j_call: TRBJ2-3; clone_size: -; cdr3_aa: CASSLDRSTDTQYF
v_call: TRBV18; j_call: TRBJ2-3; clone_size: -; cdr3_aa: CASSPGAGGTSTDTQYF
v_call: TRBV3-1/TRBV3-2; j_call: TRBJ1-2; clone_size: -; cdr3_aa: CASSQFSAGGFLGYTF
v_call: TRBV12-3/TRBV12-4; j_call: TRBJ1-2; clone_size: -; cdr3_aa: CASSLGWLYGYTF
v_call: TRBV29-1; j_call: TRBJ1-4; clone_size: -; cdr3_aa: CSVEAPGQSNEKLFF
v_call: TRBV7-8; j_call: TRBJ1-3; clone_size: once; cdr3_aa: CASSHGRGFGNTIYF
v_call: TRBV6-2/TRBV6-3; j_call: TRBJ2-7; clone_size: -; cdr3_aa: CASSYSTYEQYF
v_call: TRBV2; j_call: TRBJ2-4; clone_size: once; cdr3_aa: CASSGNRGNIQYF
v_call: TRBV4-3; j_call: TRBJ1-2; clone_size: -; cdr3_aa: CASSQDLGPRTGGRGYGYTF
v_call: TRBV20-1; j_call: TRBJ2-1; clone_size: -; cdr3_aa: CSARRNNEQFF
v_call: TRBV29-1; j_call: TRBJ2-5; clone_size: -; cdr3_aa: CSAPDRSQETQYF
v_call: TRBV7-9; j_call: TRBJ2-7; clone_size: -; cdr3_aa: CASSPPGSGYEQYF
v_call: TRBV5-6; j_call: TRBJ2-2; clone_size: -; cdr3_aa: CASSLPGQANTGELFF
v_call: TRBV4-3; j_call: TRBJ1-2; clone_size: -; cdr3_aa: CASSQVPGQGVYGYTF
v_call: TRBV5-4; j_call: TRBJ1-2; clone_size: -; cdr3_aa: CASSSDRTAWGYTF
v_call: TRBV21-1; j_call: TRBJ2-1; clone_size: -; cdr3_aa: CASSRVREDSSDNEQFF
v_call: TRBV7-7; j_call: TRBJ2-3; clone_size: -; cdr3_aa: CASSARQGAITDTQYF
v_call: TRBV28; j_call: TRBJ1-2; clone_size: -; cdr3_aa: CASSLAQEVRGYTF
v_call: TRBV5-1; j_call: TRBJ1-2; clone_size: -; cdr3_aa: CASSWGRHSTNYGYTF
v_call: TRBV9; j_call: TRBJ1-6; clone_size: -; cdr3_aa: CASSVDRGLNSPLHF
v_call: TRBV28; j_call: TRBJ2-3; clone_size: once; cdr3_aa: CASSWGGLPSTDTQYF
v_call: TRBV10-1; j_call: TRBJ2-3; clone_size: -; cdr3_aa: CASSEWASSTDTQYF
v_call: TRBV28; j_call: TRBJ1-4; clone_size: -; cdr3_aa: CASSPLGAYNEKLFF
v_call: TRBV3-1/TRBV3-2; j_call: TRBJ1-3; clone_size: -; cdr3_aa: CASSPGYRYESGGTRNTIYF
v_call: TRBV10-3; j_call: TRBJ2-7; clone_size: -; cdr3_aa: CATATGLGNEQYF
v_call: TRBV5-1; j_call: TRBJ2-1; clone_size: few; cdr3_aa: CASSRPEGLRPEQFF
v_call: TRBV19; j_call: TRBJ2-1; clone_size: once; cdr3_aa: CASRGLASGGPGKQFF
v_call: TRBV7-9; j_call: TRBJ2-2; clone_size: few; cdr3_aa: CASRKNHGTGLGELFF
v_call: TRBV6-2/TRBV6-3; j_call: TRBJ1-1; clone_size: once; cdr3_aa: CASRPWDIRGAFF
v_call: TRBV27; j_call: TRBJ1-3; clone_size: -; cdr3_aa: CASSPIQGAGNTIYF
v_call: TRBV29-1; j_call: TRBJ1-3; clone_size: -; cdr3_aa: CSVEVFGGSGNTIYF